Sequencing of this T cell receptor (beta chain) was carried out in a study of blood T cells in healthy people across ages. Through a sample-barcoded 5' primer and a J-beta primer mix, a second PCR was run for roughly 7 to 11 cycles. TCRdb passed the 5' RACE reads through MiXCR, listing each CDR3 protein once. The sample contains 590,000 or so distinct CDR3 sequences, 25% to 30% of which appear only once. CDR3 length: 15 amino acids. Per the germline V gene, CDR1 is MNHEY and CDR2 is SVGEGT. As to this clonotype: Just one base apart from a much larger clone, this may be a read error.

The sequence was collected from a woman at least 80 years old in good health. The sequencing sample was made of blood. The chain is built from TRBV6-2 or TRBV6-3 and TRBJ2-3; no reliable D call. The CDR3 nucleotides read TGTGTCAGCAGTTACTCGACCAGATACACAGATACGCAGTATTTT. Amino acids: CVSSYSTRYTDTQYF.